These 9 T cell receptor beta chains were all obtained from the same sample, sequenced in a study of PD-1 blockade in classical Hodgkin lymphoma. The protocol was immunoSEQ multiplex PCR, while the TCRdb copy is restricted to in-frame clones and leaves out a portion. The repertoire holds 20,000 to 25,000 clones, with under 85% as singletons. Regarding time point: cycle 4 day 1 (C4D1), after 6 weeks of nivolumab. Autologous stem cell transplantation was followed by relapse in every patient, and brentuximab vedotin exposure varied. The sample in question was peripheral blood mononuclear cells (PBMCs), obtained before the fourth cycle of nivolumab. These receptors were obtained from a human donor with classical Hodgkin lymphoma.

In its sample, this clone is medium-sized (0.01 to 0.1%). The rearrangement uses TRBV10-3 and TRBJ1-1; TRBD1 is a possible D gene (5 bases). V gave up 3 bases and J gave up 5 bases, with 10 bases separating them. CDR1 and CDR2 from the germline V gene are ENHRY and SYGVKD. There are 13 residues in the CDR3. CDR3 nucleotide sequence: TGTGCCATCAGTGATCGGGGGTTTACTGAAGCTTTCTTT. Its protein product is CAISDRGFTEAFF.

The genes are TRBV5-8 and TRBJ1-5; D uncertain. V was cut by 0 bases and J by 7 bases, with 11 bases left in between. This CDR3 comprises 14 residues. Germline CDR1 SGHTS, CDR2 YDEGEE. CDR3 bases: TGTGCCAGCAGCTTGGGGAGGAAGCGACAGCCCCAGCATTTT. Amino acids: CASSLGRKRQPQHF. Full variable domain (remainder filled in from reference TRBV5-8 and TRBJ1-5): EAGVTQSPTHLIKTRGQQATLRCSPISGHTSVYWYQQALGLGLQFLLWYDEGEERNRGNFPPRFSGRQFPNYSSELNVNALELEDSALYLCASSLGRKRQPQHFGDGTRLSIL.

The genes are TRBV5-1 and TRBJ1-1, with unresolved D. The length of the CDR3 is 15 residues. Looked up from germline, CDR1 is SGHRS and CDR2 is YFSETQ. The V gene lost 0 bases and the J gene lost 0 bases, with 9 bases spanning the gap. The CDR3 reads CASSLDLGMNTEAFF. CDR3 DNA sequence: TGCGCCAGCAGCTTGGACCTGGGCATGAACACTGAAGCTTTCTTT.

This chain links TRBV7-9 with TRBJ2-1; D tentatively reads TRBD1 or TRBD2 (6 bases each). Germline V gives CDR1 SEHNR, CDR2 FQNEAQ (reference sequence). The CDR3 has 16 amino acids. The V end was cut by 5 bases, the J end by 10 bases, with 24 bases between. CDR3 residues: CASSPGRGLTGREQFF. The CDR3 bases are TGTGCCAGCAGCCCCGGCAGGGGACTCACGGGACGGGAGCAGTTCTTC.

CDR3 residues: CASSLRGTSPQIEQFF. The CDR3 DNA reads TGTGCCAGCAGCTTACGGGGGACTAGTCCCCAAATCGAGCAGTTCTTC. The chain employs TRBV7-3 and TRBJ2-1, with 8 nucleotides matching TRBD2. The CDR3 consists of 16 residues. Trimming took 2 bases from V and 10 from J; bases not matched to a gene: 13. Germline CDR1 SGHTA, CDR2 FQGTGA.

The J gene is TRBJ2-6, the V gene TRBV5-1, with unresolved D. The length of the CDR3 is 18 residues. V was clipped by 2 bases and J by 0 bases, with 15 bases between them. Germline values: CDR1 SGHRS, CDR2 YFSETQ. CDR3 protein: CASSLLVTRFSGANVLTF. Written as DNA, the CDR3 is TGCGCCAGCAGCTTATTGGTGACAAGATTCTCTGGGGCCAACGTCCTGACTTTC.

Worth noting for this clone: A much larger clone is a single base away; this may be a read error. The chain couples TRBV27 to TRBJ2-7, with 9 bases identical to TRBD2. V dropped 3 bases and J dropped 0; count of bases not matched to a gene: 15. The V gene's germline CDR1 is MNHEY and CDR2 SMNVEV (reference sequence). The CDR3 contains 19 residues. CDR3 protein: CASSFNYRESGRPSYEQYF. The CDR3 DNA reads TGTGCCAGCAGTTTTAATTACCGGGAAAGCGGGAGGCCCTCCTACGAGCAGTACTTC.

A few counts support this clone. CDR3 loop: CATVQLAGLTDTQYF. In nucleotides, the CDR3 is TGTGCCACCGTCCAACTAGCGGGACTCACAGATACGCAGTATTTT. The J gene is TRBJ2-3, the V gene TRBV2, with TRBD2 identical over 10 bases. CDR3 size: 15 residues. CDR1 and CDR2 from the germline V gene are SNHLY and FYNNEI. V lost 10 bases to trimming and J lost 2 bases; unmatched junction nucleotides: 9. The variable domain in full, with the rest retrieved from reference TRBV2 and TRBJ2-3, is EPEVTQTPSHQVTQMGQEVILRCVPISNHLYFYWYRQILGQKVEFLVSFYNNEISEKSEIFDDQFSVERPDGSNFTLKIRSTKLEDSAMYFCATVQLAGLTDTQYFGPGTRLTVL.

The chain uses TRBV29-1 and TRBJ1-4; 7 bases map to TRBD1. V lost 4 bases and J lost 0; bases outside the gene matches: 2. Per germline, CDR1 SQVTM and CDR2 ANQGSEA. CDR3 length equals 14 residues. The CDR3 spells CSVGQGATNEKLFF. Written as DNA, the CDR3 is TGCAGCGTTGGGCAGGGGGCAACTAATGAAAAACTGTTTTTT.